This is a list of T cell receptor beta chains from one sample in a study of CD8 T cells in Susac syndrome. TCRdb analysed the immunoSEQ multiplex PCR reads with MiXCR anew, one entry per CDR3 protein. The table includes some 450,000 distinct CDR3 sequences, about 85% detected once. Sequencing was carried out using CD8+ T cells from PBMCs. The receptor set was obtained from a human donor with multiple sclerosis. Each CDR3 is given with its conserved first and last residue. A D gene is named only where the DNA matches it firmly. Rows give clone size only sometimes, using once, few, many, or a class for an expanded clone.

NA	TRBV7-6	TRBJ2-2	NA	TGTGCCAGCAGCTTACCTCCCGGGGAGCTGTTTTTT	CASSLPPGELFF
NA	TRBV20-1	TRBJ2-2	NA	TGCAGTGCGCCGACAACGAACACCGGGGAGCTGTTTTTT	CSAPTTNTGELFF
NA	TRBV11-1	TRBJ2-1	TRBD2	TGTGCCAGCTCAGCGGGACCCATATACAATGAGCAGTTCTTC	CASSAGPIYNEQFF
once	TRBV7-9	TRBJ2-1	TRBD2	TGTGCCAGCAGTTTCGAGCGGGATCTCTACAATGAGCAGTTCTTC	CASSFERDLYNEQFF
NA	TRBV4-1	TRBJ2-7	TRBD2	TGCGCCAGCAGCCAAGTCAGGACTAGCGGGAGTTTGAAGTACGAGCAGTACTTC	CASSQVRTSGSLKYEQYF
NA	TRBV6-5	TRBJ2-1	NA	TGTGCCAGCAGTTCGACCGACGGTACAGGGCCCTTCACCAATGAGCAGTTCTTC	CASSSTDGTGPFTNEQFF
NA	TRBV10-3	TRBJ2-6	NA	TGTGCCATCAGTGATTTTGATTCCGGGGCCAACGTCCTGACTTTC	CAISDFDSGANVLTF
NA	TRBV29-1	TRBJ1-1	NA	TGCAGCGTCGTAGGAGGGTACACTGAAGCTTTCTTT	CSVVGGYTEAFF
once	TRBV13	TRBJ2-1	NA	TGTGCCAGCAGCTTCCAGGGGTTCTACAATGAGCAGTTCTTC	CASSFQGFYNEQFF
once	TRBV2	TRBJ2-7	TRBD1	TGTGCCAGCAGCAAGACAGGGGACGGATCCGGGGAGTACTTC	CASSKTGDGSGEYF
NA	TRBV6-5	TRBJ1-1	NA	TGTGCCAGCAGTTACGGGGGGAGGGCAGCTTTTTCTGAAGCTTTCTTT	CASSYGGRAAFSEAFF
NA	TRBV28	TRBJ2-2	NA	TGTGCCAGCGGCGGACAGCGAACGAACACCGGGGAGCTGTTTTTT	CASGGQRTNTGELFF
NA	TRBV4-1	TRBJ1-1	NA	TGCGCCAGCAGTGCCAGGGAGAGGGAAGCTTTCTTT	CASSAREREAFF
NA	TRBV6-5	TRBJ1-1	TRBD1	TGTGCCAGCAGTTTCACGACAGGGGACGGGATGAACACTGAAGCTTTCTTT	CASSFTTGDGMNTEAFF
once	TRBV5-6	TRBJ2-7	NA	TGTGCCAGCAGCTGGGAGGGGACAGCCTACGAGCAGTACTTC	CASSWEGTAYEQYF
NA	TRBV30	TRBJ2-7	NA	TGTGCCTGGAGTGTACTCCAGCCCGGGGTAAACGAGCAGTACTTC	CAWSVLQPGVNEQYF
NA	TRBV5-1	TRBJ2-1	TRBD2	TGCGCCAGCCGTCCGCCGGGCGGGGGGATGAACAATGAGCAGTTCTTC	CASRPPGGGMNNEQFF
few	TRBV7-8	TRBJ2-7	TRBD2	TGTGCCAGCAGCCCCCCCGGAGAGGGAGGGGCCTACGAGCAGTACTTC	CASSPPGEGGAYEQYF
NA	TRBV5-4	TRBJ1-3	NA	TGTGCCAGCAGCTTGGGCTCAGAAAATTCGGTTTTT	CASSLGSENSVF
NA	TRBV30	TRBJ2-1	TRBD2	TGTGCCTGCTCCCCCAGCGGGAGTGGCATCAATGAGCAGTTCTTC	CACSPSGSGINEQFF
NA	TRBV12-3/TRBV12-4	TRBJ2-5	NA	TGTGCCAGCAGTCCACAATGGGGTGGGGCTCAAGAGACCCAGTACTTC	CASSPQWGGAQETQYF
NA	TRBV6-1	TRBJ2-7	NA	TGTGCCAGCAACCCTAACGAGGGAGAGTGGGCCGAGCAGTACTTC	CASNPNEGEWAEQYF
NA	TRBV27	TRBJ2-7	NA	TGTGCCAGCAGTTTATTTCGTCCAGGTTCCGACGACGAGCAGTACTTC	CASSLFRPGSDDEQYF
NA	TRBV7-9	TRBJ2-7	NA	TGTGCCAGCAGCTTCGAACAGGGCTACGAGCAGTACTTC	CASSFEQGYEQYF
NA	TRBV2	TRBJ2-1	NA	TGTGCCAGCAGTGAACCTAGGGTCAATGAGCAGTTCTTC	CASSEPRVNEQFF
NA	TRBV11-2	TRBJ1-1	NA	TGTGCCAGCAGCTTAGAGCAGGGACTTGAAGCTTTCTTT	CASSLEQGLEAFF